These 6 T cell receptor beta chains originate from one sample sequenced in a study of blood T cell repertoires in COVID-19. Measured with immunoSEQ multiplex PCR; TCRdb has only the in-frame clones, and not every one. The sample lists over 80,000 clones, approximately 89% occurring once. Sample: peripheral blood. Source of these receptors: a man aged 45-65 years with acute or convalescent COVID-19.

This clone was observed a handful of times. The chain couples TRBV5-1 to TRBJ2-3; D might be TRBD2 (6 bases). The CDR3 runs to 19 residues. CDR1 is SGHRS, CDR2 YFSETQ, per germline. V was trimmed by 2 bases and J by 2 bases, leaving 24 bases between them. The CDR3 nucleotides read TGCGCCAGCAGCTTCACACGTCGGCTCGGGGGACGGAACACAGATACGCAGTATTTT. Translation: CASSFTRRLGGRNTDTQYF.

The rearrangement uses TRBV9 and TRBJ2-7, with D maybe TRBD2 (5 bases). The CDR3 has 16 amino acids. Trimming removed 0 bases from V and 1 base from J, with 14 bases in between. CDR1 is SGDLS and CDR2 is YYNGEE in the germline V gene. The CDR3 spells CASSVEGGRTSYEQYF. DNA of the CDR3: TGTGCCAGCAGCGTAGAAGGAGGCAGGACTTCCTACGAGCAGTACTTC.

The gene calls are TRBV18 and TRBJ2-7, with D possibly matching TRBD2 (6 bases). Germline V gene lookup returns CDR1 KGHSH and CDR2 LQKENI. CDR3 length equals 16 residues. The germline V and J ends were trimmed by 0 bases and 4 bases, with 16 bases remaining between them. CDR3 amino acids: CASSPPGWEDSYEQYF. DNA of the CDR3: TGTGCCAGCTCACCACCCGGGTGGGAGGATAGTTACGAGCAGTACTTC. The full variable domain, rest sourced from reference TRBV18 and TRBJ2-7, is NAGVMQNPRHLVRRRGQEARLRCSPMKGHSHVYWYRQLPEEGLKFMVYLQKENIIDESGMPKERFSAEFPKEGPSILRIQQVVRGDSAAYFCASSPPGWEDSYEQYFGPGTRLTVT.

The chain has TRBV4-2 and TRBJ2-7; TRBD2 aligns across 9 bases. This CDR3 region has 17 residues. The V segment lost 0 bases and the J segment 0 bases; nucleotides outside the gene matches: 6. Germline-derived CDR1 and CDR2 are LGHNA and YNFKEQ. The CDR3 sequence is CASSQDLAGRISYEQYF. CDR3 DNA: TGTGCCAGCAGCCAAGACCTAGCGGGAAGGATCTCCTACGAGCAGTACTTC.

The chain couples TRBV6-6 to TRBJ2-7; the D gene is possibly TRBD1 (6 bases). There are 16 residues in the CDR3. CDR1 and CDR2 (germline): MNHNY, SVGAGI (reference sequence). V lost 2 bases, J lost 2 bases, and 16 bases lay in between. CDR3 in DNA: TGTGCCAGCAGTTACGCGCAGGGGCGTAACACCTACGAGCAGTACTTC. It encodes CASSYAQGRNTYEQYF.

This chain uses TRBV7-3 with TRBJ2-1; 9 nucleotides align to TRBD2. Losses at the gene ends were 4 bases for V and 2 bases for J; bases not matched to a gene: 3. From germline, CDR1 is SGHTA and CDR2 FQGTGA. The length of the CDR3 is 15 residues. The CDR3 DNA reads TGTGCCAGCAGCTCGGGACTAGCTGCCTACAATGAGCAGTTCTTC. Its translation: CASSSGLAAYNEQFF.